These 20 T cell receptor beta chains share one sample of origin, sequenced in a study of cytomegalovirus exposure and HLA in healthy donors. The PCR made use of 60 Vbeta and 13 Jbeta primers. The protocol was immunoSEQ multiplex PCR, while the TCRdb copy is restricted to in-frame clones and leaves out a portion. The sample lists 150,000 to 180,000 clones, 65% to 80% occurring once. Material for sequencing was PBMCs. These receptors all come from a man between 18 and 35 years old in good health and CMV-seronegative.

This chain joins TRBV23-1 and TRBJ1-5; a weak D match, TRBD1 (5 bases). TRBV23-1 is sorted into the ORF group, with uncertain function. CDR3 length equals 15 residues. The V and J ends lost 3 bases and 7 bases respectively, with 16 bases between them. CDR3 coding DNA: TGCGCCAGCAGTCATGGTAGACAGCCGACCCAGCCCCAGCATTTT. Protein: CASSHGRQPTQPQHF.

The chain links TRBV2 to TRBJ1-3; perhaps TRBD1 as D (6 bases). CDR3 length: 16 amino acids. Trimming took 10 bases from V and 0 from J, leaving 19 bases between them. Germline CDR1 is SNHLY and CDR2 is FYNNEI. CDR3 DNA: TGTGCCACTCGACAGGACCAAACTTTCTCTGGAAACACCATATATTTT. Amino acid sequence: CATRQDQTFSGNTIYF.

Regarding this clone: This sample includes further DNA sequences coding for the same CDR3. The CDR3 is CASSLQGNTEAFF. The CDR3 nucleotides are TGTGCCAGCAGCCTACAGGGGAACACTGAAGCTTTCTTT. The V gene is TRBV7-2, the J gene TRBJ1-1; perhaps TRBD1 as D (6 bases). Germline V gene sequence: CDR1 SGHTA, CDR2 FQGNSA. CDR3 length: 13 amino acids. With 5 bases removed from V and 1 base from J, the gap between germline ends came to 8 bases.

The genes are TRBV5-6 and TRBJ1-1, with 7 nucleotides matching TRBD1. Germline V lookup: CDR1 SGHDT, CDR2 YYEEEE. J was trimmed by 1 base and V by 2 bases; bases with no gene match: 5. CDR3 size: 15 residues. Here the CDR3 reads CASSFDRAENTEAFF. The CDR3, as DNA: TGTGCCAGCAGCTTCGACAGGGCCGAGAACACTGAAGCTTTCTTT.

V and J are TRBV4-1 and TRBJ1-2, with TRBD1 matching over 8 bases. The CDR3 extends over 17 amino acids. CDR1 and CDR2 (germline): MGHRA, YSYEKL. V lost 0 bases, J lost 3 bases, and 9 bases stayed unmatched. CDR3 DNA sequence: TGCGCCAGCAGCCAAGATCTAGGCAGGGGGCGCTACTATGGCTACACCTTC. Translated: CASSQDLGRGRYYGYTF.

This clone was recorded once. The CDR3 is CASSFQGAGMNTEAFF. Here the CDR3 DNA reads TGCGCCAGCAGCTTCCAGGGGGCCGGGATGAACACTGAAGCTTTCTTT. The genes are TRBV5-1 and TRBJ1-1, with TRBD1 matching 8 bases. The CDR3 sequence is 16 residues long. J was trimmed by 0 bases and V by 2 bases; bases with no gene match: 6. Per germline, CDR1 SGHRS and CDR2 YFSETQ.

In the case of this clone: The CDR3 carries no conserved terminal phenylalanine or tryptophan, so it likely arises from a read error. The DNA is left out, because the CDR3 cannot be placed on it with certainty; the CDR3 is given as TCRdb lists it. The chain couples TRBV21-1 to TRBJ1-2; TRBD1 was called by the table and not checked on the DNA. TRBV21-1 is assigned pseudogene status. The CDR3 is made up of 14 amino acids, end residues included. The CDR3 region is CASSLRTGGCGYTL.

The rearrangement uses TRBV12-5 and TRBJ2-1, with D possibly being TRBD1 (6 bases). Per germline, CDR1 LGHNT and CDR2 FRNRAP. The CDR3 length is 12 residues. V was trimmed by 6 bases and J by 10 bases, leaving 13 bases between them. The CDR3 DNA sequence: TGTGCTAGTGGACCCAACAGGGACGAGCAGTTCTTC. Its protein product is CASGPNRDEQFF.

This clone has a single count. In DNA, the CDR3 is TGTGCCAGCACTCCCGCAGGGGGGAGCAATCAGCCCCAGCATTTT. Its translation is CASTPAGGSNQPQHF. J is TRBJ1-5 and V is TRBV6-6, with 7 nucleotides matching TRBD1. The germline gives CDR1 MNHNY, CDR2 SVGAGI (reference sequence). This CDR3 has 15 residues. J lost 1 base, V lost 7 bases, and 7 bases had no gene match.

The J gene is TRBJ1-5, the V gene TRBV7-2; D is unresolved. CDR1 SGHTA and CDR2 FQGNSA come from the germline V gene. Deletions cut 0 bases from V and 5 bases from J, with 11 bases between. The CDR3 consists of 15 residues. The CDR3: CASSLAQEPHQPQHF. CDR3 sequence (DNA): TGTGCCAGCAGCTTAGCTCAGGAACCCCATCAGCCCCAGCATTTT.

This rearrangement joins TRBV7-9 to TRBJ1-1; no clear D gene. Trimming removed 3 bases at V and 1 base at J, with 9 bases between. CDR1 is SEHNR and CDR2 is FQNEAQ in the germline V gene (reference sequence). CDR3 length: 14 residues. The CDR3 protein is CASSFRPGNTEAFF. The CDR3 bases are TGTGCCAGCAGCTTCCGCCCAGGGAACACTGAAGCTTTCTTT.

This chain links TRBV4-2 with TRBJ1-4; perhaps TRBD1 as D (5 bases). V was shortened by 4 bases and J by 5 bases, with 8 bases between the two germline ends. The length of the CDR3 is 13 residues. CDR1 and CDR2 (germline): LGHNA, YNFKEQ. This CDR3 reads CASSPWGNEKLFF. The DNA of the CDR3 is TGTGCCAGCAGCCCTTGGGGCAATGAAAAACTGTTTTTT.

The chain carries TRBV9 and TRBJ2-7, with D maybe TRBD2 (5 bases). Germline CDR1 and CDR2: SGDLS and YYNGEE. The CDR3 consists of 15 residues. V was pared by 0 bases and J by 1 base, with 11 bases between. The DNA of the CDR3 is TGTGCCAGCAGCGTAGGGGTGGGGAGATCCTACGAGCAGTACTTC. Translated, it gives CASSVGVGRSYEQYF.

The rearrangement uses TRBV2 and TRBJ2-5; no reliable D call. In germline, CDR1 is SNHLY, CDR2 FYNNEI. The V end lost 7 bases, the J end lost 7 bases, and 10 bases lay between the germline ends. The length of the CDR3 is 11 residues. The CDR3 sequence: CASMRMGTQYF. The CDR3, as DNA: TGTGCCAGCATGCGGATGGGGACCCAGTACTTC. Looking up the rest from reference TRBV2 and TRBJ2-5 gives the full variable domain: EPEVTQTPSHQVTQMGQEVILRCVPISNHLYFYWYRQILGQKVEFLVSFYNNEISEKSEIFDDQFSVERPDGSNFTLKIRSTKLEDSAMYFCASMRMGTQYFGPGTRLLVL.

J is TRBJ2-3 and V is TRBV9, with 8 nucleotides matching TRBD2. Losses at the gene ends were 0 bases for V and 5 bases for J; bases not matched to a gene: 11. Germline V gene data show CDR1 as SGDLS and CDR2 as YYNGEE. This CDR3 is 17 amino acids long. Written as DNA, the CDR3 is TGTGCCAGCAGCGTAGCCCCGATAGCGGGGCGAGGAGATACGCAGTATTTT. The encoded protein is CASSVAPIAGRGDTQYF.

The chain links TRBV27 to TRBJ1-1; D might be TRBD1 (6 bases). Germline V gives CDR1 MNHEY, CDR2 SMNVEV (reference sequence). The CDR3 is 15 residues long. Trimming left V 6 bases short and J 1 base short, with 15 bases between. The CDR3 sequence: CASSLTGWTNTEAFF. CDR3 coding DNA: TGTGCCAGCAGCCTGACAGGTTGGACGAACACTGAAGCTTTCTTT.

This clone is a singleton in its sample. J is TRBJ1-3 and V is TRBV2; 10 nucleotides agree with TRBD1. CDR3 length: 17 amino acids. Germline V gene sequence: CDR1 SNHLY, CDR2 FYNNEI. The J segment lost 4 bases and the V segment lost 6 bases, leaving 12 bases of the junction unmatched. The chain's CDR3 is CASRDYKGQGMGNTIYF. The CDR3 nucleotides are TGTGCCAGCAGGGACTACAAGGGACAGGGGATGGGAAACACCATATATTTT.

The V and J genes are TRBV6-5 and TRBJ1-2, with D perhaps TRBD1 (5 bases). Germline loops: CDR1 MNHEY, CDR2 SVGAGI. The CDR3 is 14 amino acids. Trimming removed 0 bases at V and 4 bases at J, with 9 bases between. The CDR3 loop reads CASSYSQGIYGYTF. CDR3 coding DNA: TGTGCCAGCAGTTACTCGCAGGGTATCTATGGCTACACCTTC.

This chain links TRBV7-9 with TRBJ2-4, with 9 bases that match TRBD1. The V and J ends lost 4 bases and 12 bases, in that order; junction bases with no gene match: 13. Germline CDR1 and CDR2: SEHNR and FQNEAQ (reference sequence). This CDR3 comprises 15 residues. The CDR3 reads CASSSPGTGLGSQYF. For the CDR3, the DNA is TGTGCCAGCAGCTCCCCGGGGACAGGGTTGGGGAGTCAGTACTTC. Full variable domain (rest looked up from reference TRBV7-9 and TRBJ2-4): DTGVSQNPRHKITKRGQNVTFRCDPISEHNRLYWYRQTLGQGPEFLTYFQNEAQLEKSRLLSDRFSAERPKGSFSTLEIQRTEQGDSAMYLCASSSPGTGLGSQYFGAGTRLSVL.

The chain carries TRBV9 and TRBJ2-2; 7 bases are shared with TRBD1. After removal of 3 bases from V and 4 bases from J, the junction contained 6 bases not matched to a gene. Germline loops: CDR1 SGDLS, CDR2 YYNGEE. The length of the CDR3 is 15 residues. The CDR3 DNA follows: TGTGCCAGCAGCGCCCCCCCAGGGGGCACCGGGGAGCTGTTTTTT. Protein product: CASSAPPGGTGELFF.